This paragraph reports one TCR beta chain. Molecular barcoding with unique molecular identifiers was used for the TCRbeta library. TCRdb re-called the PCR reads with MiXCR, one entry per CDR3 protein. Found here are about 400,000 distinct CDR3 sequences, 20% of them singletons; the top ten hold 3.5% to 4%. Trimming pared 5 bases from V and 1 base from J, leaving 9 bases between. The CDR3 contains 13 residues. This sample is drawn from a study of T-cell reconstitution after alpha-beta-depleted transplantation in children. The chain combines TRBV12-3 or TRBV12-4 with TRBJ2-7; no definite D call. This sample comprised PBMCs from the stem cell graft donor, obtained from the stem cell graft. This sequence originates from a human donor who donated a stem cell graft to a child with acute myeloid leukemia. The CDR3: CASSPPDSYEQYF. CDR3 nucleotide sequence: TGTGCCAGCAGTCCTCCGGATTCCTACGAGCAGTACTTC.